Following are 8 T cell receptor beta chains from one sample sequenced in a study of T cell responses to AZD1222 COVID-19 vaccine. Assay used: immunoSEQ multiplex PCR; TCRdb lists only in-frame clones, some missing. The sample records about 160,000 clones, over 75% being singletons. The material sequenced was peripheral blood, taken 28 days after the second AZD1222 dose. The receptors derive from an adult who received the AZD1222 COVID-19 vaccine.

The chain is built from TRBV5-1 and TRBJ2-7; TRBD2 agrees at 10 bases. V shed 1 base, J shed 2 bases, and the junction held 3 bases outside the gene matches. CDR1 is SGHRS, CDR2 YFSETQ, per germline. This CDR3 is built from 15 residues. The DNA of the CDR3 is TGCGCCAGCAGCTTGACTAGCGGGGCCCCCTACGAGCAGTACTTC. Translating it yields CASSLTSGAPYEQYF.

This clone was observed once. The chain is built from TRBV24-1 and TRBJ2-3; D gene ambiguous. The germline gives CDR1 KGHDR, CDR2 SFDVKD. Trimming cost V 3 bases and J 2 bases, with 8 bases left between them. This CDR3 has 14 amino acids. DNA for the CDR3: TGTGCCACCAGTGATCCCTCCACCACAGATACGCAGTATTTT. Encoded protein: CATSDPSTTDTQYF.

This chain connects TRBV18 to TRBJ1-1, with 7 bases that match TRBD1. J was trimmed by 4 bases and V by 2 bases; bases with no gene match: 10. The germline CDR1 and CDR2 sequences are KGHSH and LQKENI. The CDR3 extends over 16 amino acids. The CDR3 bases are TGTGCCAGCTCACCAGGGACAGTAAACAAACCCACTGAAGCTTTCTTT. Its translation: CASSPGTVNKPTEAFF. Combining the CDR3 with reference TRBV18 and TRBJ1-1 gives the whole variable domain NAGVMQNPRHLVRRRGQEARLRCSPMKGHSHVYWYRQLPEEGLKFMVYLQKENIIDESGMPKERFSAEFPKEGPSILRIQQVVRGDSAAYFCASSPGTVNKPTEAFFGQGTRLTVV.

V and J are TRBV2 and TRBJ1-5, with D hard to call. V was pared by 6 bases and J by 2 bases, with 14 bases between. Germline V gene lookup returns CDR1 SNHLY and CDR2 FYNNEI. This CDR3 is built from 15 residues. The CDR3 reads CASSSTSGGNQPQHF. DNA of the CDR3: TGTGCCAGCAGCTCGACTTCAGGAGGCAATCAGCCCCAGCATTTT.

The chain couples TRBV6-5 to TRBJ2-5; D is uncertain. Trimming took 8 bases from V and 4 from J, leaving 14 bases between them. In germline, CDR1 is MNHEY, CDR2 SVGAGI. The CDR3 spans 13 residues. The CDR3 DNA follows: TGTGCCAGCCGGCCGGACGTGGGAGAGACCCAGTACTTC. This codes for CASRPDVGETQYF.

This clone was recorded only once. V gene TRBV15 combines with J gene TRBJ2-6; D unresolved. The germline V gene encodes CDR1 LNHNV and CDR2 YYDKDF (reference sequence). V was trimmed by 0 bases and J by 1 base, leaving 4 bases between them. This CDR3 spans 15 amino acids. The CDR3 loop reads CATSRERSGANVLTF. The CDR3 DNA follows: TGTGCCACCAGCAGAGAGCGGTCTGGGGCCAACGTCCTGACTTTC.

The J gene is TRBJ1-1, the V gene TRBV6-5, with no clear D. The V end was cut by 2 bases, the J end by 4 bases, with 14 bases between. The CDR3 sequence is 15 residues long. The germline V gene has CDR1 MNHEY and CDR2 SVGAGI. CDR3 nucleotide sequence: TGTGCCAGCAGTTACCTTCCCTTGAGAGGCACTGAAGCTTTCTTT. Translation: CASSYLPLRGTEAFF.

The genes are TRBV9 and TRBJ1-6, with a possible D match to TRBD1 (6 bases). Trimming removed 0 bases at V and 5 bases at J, with 12 bases between. The CDR3 is 16 amino acids. Germline loops: CDR1 SGDLS, CDR2 YYNGEE. CDR3 amino acids: CASSVGEGVDNSPLHF. CDR3 in DNA: TGTGCCAGCAGCGTAGGCGAGGGGGTAGATAATTCACCCCTCCACTTT.